This T cell receptor beta chain is drawn from a study of T cells after somatic rescue of genetic block. For this clone: One junction end does not reproduce the germline sequence, and a read error may be involved.

Data came from immunoSEQ multiplex PCR; TCRdb stores just in-frame clones and leaves some out. Among fewer than 15,000 clones listed, over 65% were seen once. Germline CDR1 is SNHLY and CDR2 is FYNNEI. This CDR3 region has 13 residues. Material for sequencing was peripheral blood mononuclear cells (PBMCs). The rearrangement uses TRBV2 and TRBJ2-6; a weak D match, TRBD1 (5 bases). This receptor was identified in a boy aged 5-17 years. CDR3 in amino acids: CASLQPGANVLAF. The CDR3 DNA is TGTGCCAGCTTGCAGCCTGGGGCCAACGTCCTGGCTTTC.